The present T cell receptor (beta chain) was sequenced within a study of T-cell memory formation after mild COVID-19. Study in general: Largely, the TCR clusters proved donor specific. Study results and limitations: Contracting clones, day 15 to 85, had balanced CD4/CD8, and later expanders favored CD4+.

About this clonotype itself: The antigen remains undetermined.

CDR3 size: 17 residues. Trimming took 3 bases from V and 2 from J; bases not matched to a gene: 8. Looked up from germline, CDR1 is KGHSH and CDR2 is LQKENI. One entry per CDR3 protein results from TCRdb running MiXCR on the 5' RACE reads. The table shows 250,000 to 350,000 distinct CDR3 sequences, with around an eighth occurring only once. The genes are TRBV18 and TRBJ2-5; TRBD1 matches at 11 bases. The source of this sequence is a man younger than 30 who had mild COVID-19 (a few samples of this study predate the infection). Cell type and time point are not known. Specimen: PBMCs or a T cell subset sorted from them (not recorded which). CDR3 region: CASSPPGRDRGQETQYF. CDR3 nucleotides: TGTGCCAGCTCACCTCCGGGACGGGACAGGGGGCAAGAGACCCAGTACTTC.